Each of the 23 T cell receptor beta chains below was sequenced from the same sample in a study of patients and donors after allogeneic stem cell transplantation. A single record per CDR3 protein comes from TCRdb applying MiXCR to the RT-PCR reads. Here the sample spans about a million distinct CDR3 sequences, under 20% being singletons. Sequenced material: blood, either unsorted or a sorted T cell fraction (not recorded which). The receptor source for this set is a human donor who was either an allogeneic HSCT recipient or a stem cell or donor lymphocyte infusion donor (not recorded which). It is not recorded whose cells these are; they may come from a transplant donor.

The chain combines TRBV27 with TRBJ1-4, with a weak D call TRBD1 (5 bases). Germline assignment: CDR1 MNHEY and CDR2 SMNVEV (reference sequence). V dropped 2 bases and J dropped 3 bases, with 10 bases sitting between them. This CDR3 is 15 amino acids long. The CDR3 here is CASSLNGASNEKLFF. The CDR3, as DNA: TGTGCCAGCAGTTTAAACGGGGCTTCTAATGAAAAACTGTTTTTT.

This clonotype has just a few counts. The chain uses TRBV7-2 and TRBJ2-1; D is ambiguous. Germline V CDR1 and CDR2: SGHTA, FQGNSA. This CDR3 has 15 residues. V dropped 5 bases and J dropped 2 bases, with 13 bases sitting between them. DNA for the CDR3: TGTGCCAGCAGCCCTATAAAAGACCCCTACAATGAGCAGTTCTTC. Its protein product is CASSPIKDPYNEQFF. The full variable domain, rest sourced from reference TRBV7-2 and TRBJ2-1, is GAGVSQSPSNKVTEKGKDVELRCDPISGHTALYWYRQSLGQGLEFLIYFQGNSAPDKSGLPSDRFSAERTGGSVSTLTIQRTQQEDSAVYLCASSPIKDPYNEQFFGPGTRLTVL.

The CDR3 here is CASAGGFTDTQYF. Written as DNA, the CDR3 is TGCGCCAGCGCAGGGGGCTTCACAGATACGCAGTATTTT. The V gene is TRBV4-1, the J gene TRBJ2-3, with TRBD1 identical over 8 bases. Germline V CDR1 and CDR2: MGHRA, YSYEKL. J gave up 2 bases and V 8 bases, and 3 bases lay outside the gene matches. The CDR3 extends over 13 amino acids.

The table lists this clonotype with a count of one. This chain links TRBV30 with TRBJ1-5; TRBD1 is a possible D gene (5 bases). Trimming removed 2 bases from V and 6 bases from J, with 11 bases in between. CDR1 and CDR2 (germline): GTSNPN, SVGIG (reference sequence). The CDR3 totals 13 residues. The CDR3 region is CAWSRGRGQPQHF. The CDR3 DNA reads TGTGCCTGGAGTCGGGGCCGGGGTCAGCCCCAGCATTTT.

The J gene is TRBJ1-1, the V gene TRBV3-1, with a tentative D call TRBD1 (6 bases). Germline values: CDR1 LGHDT, CDR2 YNNKEL (reference sequence). CDR3 length: 15 amino acids. V was trimmed by 3 bases and J by 0 bases, leaving 11 bases between them. Written as DNA, the CDR3 is TGTGCCAGCAGCCACGTGGGGGGCCTGAACACTGAAGCTTTCTTT. Translating gives CASSHVGGLNTEAFF.

At least ten counts were recorded for this clonotype. The rearrangement links TRBV7-2 to TRBJ1-6; no reliable D call. Germline values: CDR1 SGHTA, CDR2 FQGNSA. The CDR3 has 11 residues. The V end was cut by 4 bases, the J end by 7 bases, with 2 bases between. In nucleotides, the CDR3 is TGTGCCAGCAGCTGGAATTCACCCCTCCACTTT. It encodes CASSWNSPLHF. Complete variable domain (other parts from reference TRBV7-2 and TRBJ1-6): GAGVSQSPSNKVTEKGKDVELRCDPISGHTALYWYRQSLGQGLEFLIYFQGNSAPDKSGLPSDRFSAERTGGSVSTLTIQRTQQEDSAVYLCASSWNSPLHFGNGTRLTVT.

This clonotype occurred a few times. The chain carries TRBV4-3 and TRBJ2-5; 11 bases are a match to TRBD2. CDR1 is LGHNA and CDR2 is YSLEER in the germline V gene. V lost 0 bases, J lost 6 bases, and 3 bases stayed unmatched. The CDR3 is 15 amino acids. The CDR3 reads CASSQDTSGGKTQYF. CDR3 sequence (DNA): TGCGCCAGCAGCCAAGATACTAGCGGGGGAAAGACCCAGTACTTC.

The chain couples TRBV6-2 or TRBV6-3 to TRBJ2-6, with 9 positions matching TRBD1. Germline V gene data show CDR1 as MNHEY and CDR2 as SVGEGT. V was clipped by 0 bases and J by 0 bases; unmatched bases: 6. CDR3 length: 19 residues. The CDR3 DNA is TGTGCCAGCAGTTACTCAGGACAGGGGCTTAGCTCTGGGGCCAACGTCCTGACTTTC. Residues: CASSYSGQGLSSGANVLTF.

The count of this clonotype is one. The V and J genes are TRBV24-1 and TRBJ2-3; D ambiguous. Per the germline V gene, CDR1 is KGHDR and CDR2 is SFDVKD. There are 14 residues in the CDR3. Trimming left V 4 bases short and J 6 bases short, with 13 bases between. DNA for the CDR3: TGTGCCACCAGTGACCCCGGACCGCGGGATACGCAGTATTTT. Amino acid sequence: CATSDPGPRDTQYF.

In DNA, the CDR3 is TGTGCCAGTAAACTAGACGGGTCTGCGCCGAGAGGCTACACCTTC. As protein: CASKLDGSAPRGYTF. The chain joins TRBV11-2 to TRBJ1-2; D remains unclear. Trimming stripped 9 bases from V and 8 bases from J, with 25 bases between. The CDR3 totals 15 residues. The germline V gene encodes CDR1 SGHAT and CDR2 FQNNGV. Supplemented by reference TRBV11-2 and TRBJ1-2, the full variable domain reads EAGVAQSPRYKIIEKRQSVAFWCNPISGHATLYWYQQILGQGPKLLIQFQNNGVVDDSQLPKDRFSAERLKGVDSTLKIQPAKLEDSAVYLCASKLDGSAPRGYTFGSGTRLTVV.

This clonotype was found many times. The rearrangement uses TRBV7-6 and TRBJ1-4, with D tentatively TRBD1 (6 bases). Germline assignment: CDR1 SGHVS and CDR2 FNYEAQ. Trimming removed 4 bases at V and 5 bases at J, with 14 bases between. CDR3 length: 15 residues. The CDR3 DNA is TGTGCCAGCAGCTCGGTAGGACAGTCGAATGAAAAACTGTTTTTT. It yields the protein CASSSVGQSNEKLFF. The full variable domain, in which reference TRBV7-6 and TRBJ1-4 provide the parts outside the CDR3, is GAGVSQSPRYKVTKRGQDVALRCDPISGHVSLYWYRQALGQGPEFLTYFNYEAQQDKSGLPNDRFSAERPEGSISTLTIQRTEQRDSAMYRCASSSVGQSNEKLFFGSGTQLSVL.

This clonotype has ten or more counts. The chain carries TRBV7-9 and TRBJ1-1; TRBD1 agrees at 7 bases. The CDR3 contains 13 residues. Trimming removed 1 base from V and 5 bases from J; junction bases left unmatched: 1. Germline CDR1 is SEHNR and CDR2 is FQNEAQ (reference sequence). The CDR3 sequence: CASSLGGQTEAFF. The CDR3 bases are TGTGCCAGCAGCTTAGGGGGACAGACTGAAGCTTTCTTT. The variable domain in full, with the rest retrieved from reference TRBV7-9 and TRBJ1-1, is DTGVSQNPRHKITKRGQNVTFRCDPISEHNRLYWYRQTLGQGPEFLTYFQNEAQLEKSRLLSDRFSAERPKGSFSTLEIQRTEQGDSAMYLCASSLGGQTEAFFGQGTRLTVV.

This clonotype has only a few counts. V and J are TRBV5-6 and TRBJ1-4; no clear D. Germline loops: CDR1 SGHDT, CDR2 YYEEEE. This CDR3 has 16 residues. V lost 2 bases and J 2 bases, leaving 13 bases between the germline ends. The CDR3 region is CASSFILEETNEKLFF. CDR3 sequence (DNA): TGTGCCAGCAGCTTTATCCTCGAAGAGACTAATGAAAAACTGTTTTTT.

V is TRBV5-8 and J is TRBJ2-1; 7 bases line up with TRBD2. Germline CDR1 reads SGHTS; CDR2 reads YDEGEE. J lost 2 bases, V lost 8 bases, and 10 bases had no gene match. The CDR3 spans 15 residues. The CDR3 bases are TGTGCCAGTAGAGGACTAGTAGGCGCCTACAATGAGCAGTTCTTC. Translated: CASRGLVGAYNEQFF.

V and J are TRBV29-1 and TRBJ1-3; 7 bases line up with TRBD1. The J segment lost 1 base and the V segment lost 6 bases, leaving 9 bases of the junction unmatched. The CDR3 spans 15 residues. The germline V gene has CDR1 SQVTM and CDR2 ANQGSEA. The CDR3 DNA reads TGCAGCGTCCAGGGGGGATTAGGATCTGGAAACACCATATATTTT. It encodes CSVQGGLGSGNTIYF.

This chain joins TRBV30 and TRBJ2-1; possible D gene TRBD2, 6 bases. This CDR3 has 11 residues. CDR1 is GTSNPN and CDR2 is SVGIG in the germline V gene (reference sequence). The V gene lost 4 bases and the J gene lost 6 bases, with 7 bases spanning the gap. The CDR3 loop reads CAWTSANEQFF. For the CDR3, the DNA is TGTGCCTGGACTAGCGCCAATGAGCAGTTCTTC. The complete variable domain, with remaining parts taken from reference TRBV30 and TRBJ2-1, reads SQTIHQWPATLVQPVGSPLSLECTVEGTSNPNLYWYRQAAGRGLQLLFYSVGIGQISSEVPQNLSASRPQDRQFILSSKKLLLSDSGFYLCAWTSANEQFFGPGTRLTVL.

This chain connects TRBV12-3 or TRBV12-4 to TRBJ1-5; D remains ambiguous. V gave up 7 bases and J gave up 7 bases, with 14 bases separating them. The CDR3 sequence is 13 residues long. The CDR3 DNA reads as TGTGCCAGCACCCTGGCTCTAGGCCAGCCCCAGCATTTT. Its translation is CASTLALGQPQHF.

The chain has TRBV28 and TRBJ2-2; 8 nucleotides line up with TRBD1. The ends lost 3 bases at V and 3 bases at J; junction bases unmatched: 3. Germline loops: CDR1 MDHEN, CDR2 SYDVKM. This CDR3 is 15 amino acids long. CDR3 DNA sequence: TGTGCCAGCAGTTTCCTGACAGGGGACACCGGGGAGCTGTTTTTT. Its translation is CASSFLTGDTGELFF.

The CDR3 nucleotides are TGCGCCAGCAGCCCGACAGGGGGTAGCCAAGAGACCCAGTACTTC. Translating it yields CASSPTGGSQETQYF. V and J are TRBV5-1 and TRBJ2-5; 9 nucleotides match TRBD1. CDR3 length: 15 amino acids. The ends lost 4 bases at V and 1 base at J; junction bases unmatched: 5. From germline, CDR1 is SGHRS and CDR2 YFSETQ.

The chain is built from TRBV20-1 and TRBJ2-3; no clear D. CDR3 length: 15 amino acids. Germline V gene lookup returns CDR1 DFQATT and CDR2 SNEGSKA (reference sequence). V lost 3 bases and J 4 bases, leaving 17 bases between the germline ends. CDR3 nucleotides: TGCAGTGCTAGTCATACCTCCCTTTCATCAGATACGCAGTATTTT. This encodes CSASHTSLSSDTQYF.

This clonotype was seen repeatedly, ten times or more. The CDR3 loop is CASSRGGSTDTQYF. The CDR3 coding sequence is TGTGCCAGCAGTCGCGGGGGGAGCACAGATACGCAGTATTTT. The rearrangement joins TRBV6-1 to TRBJ2-3, with 8 bases that match TRBD2. CDR1 and CDR2 (germline): MNHNS, SASEGT. The V segment lost 5 bases and the J segment 0 bases; nucleotides outside the gene matches: 1. The CDR3 has 14 amino acids.

This chain uses TRBV30 with TRBJ1-1; D ambiguous. The CDR3 length is 14 residues. Per germline, CDR1 GTSNPN and CDR2 SVGIG (reference sequence). V was clipped by 0 bases and J by 1 base, with 9 bases between them. The DNA of the CDR3 is TGTGCCTGGAGTGTATTGGTCAGGAACACTGAAGCTTTCTTT. Amino acid sequence: CAWSVLVRNTEAFF.

This rearrangement joins TRBV20-1 to TRBJ2-5; 9 bases agree with TRBD2. The V gene's germline CDR1 is DFQATT and CDR2 SNEGSKA (reference sequence). The CDR3 totals 15 residues. V lost 0 bases to trimming and J lost 6 bases; unmatched junction nucleotides: 8. CDR3 region: CSARDRRGGTKTQYF. CDR3 DNA: TGCAGTGCTAGAGATCGGCGGGGGGGCACGAAGACCCAGTACTTC.